The 10 T cell receptor beta chains below all came from one sample that was sequenced in a study of OX40 agonist ivuxolimab in advanced cancers. The method was the immunoSEQ multiplex PCR assay. The clones in this table, taken by TCRdb from immuneACCESS, are in-frame only. Not every clone is retained; where verified, under half of the shortfall comes from an unresolved V gene, and the cause of the rest is unknown. The sample has about 41,000 clones on record, 85% of them singletons. The ten largest clonotypes hold less than 3% of the sample. The sample here was CD4+ or CD8+ T cells sorted from blood, taken in a trial of the OX40 agonist ivuxolimab. The source of these receptors is an adult with an advanced solid tumor such as melanoma, head and neck, liver or kidney cancer.

The V gene is TRBV5-1, the J gene TRBJ2-3; D gene ambiguous. The germline V gene encodes CDR1 SGHRS and CDR2 YFSETQ. This CDR3 spans 14 amino acids. Trimming took 0 bases from V and 4 from J, leaving 9 bases between them. CDR3 region: CASSLVQDADTQYF. In DNA, the CDR3 is TGCGCCAGCAGCTTGGTGCAGGATGCAGATACGCAGTATTTT.

The CDR3: CSVGKGTNTGELFF. DNA of the CDR3: TGCAGCGTTGGAAAGGGGACAAACACCGGGGAGCTGTTTTTT. V gene TRBV29-1 combines with J gene TRBJ2-2; D is perhaps TRBD1 (6 bases). The CDR3 loop spans 14 amino acids. Germline V gene data show CDR1 as SQVTM and CDR2 as ANQGSEA. V dropped 4 bases and J dropped 2 bases, with 11 bases sitting between them.

This clone occurred once. The chain uses TRBV21-1 and TRBJ1-2; TRBD1 reflects the table's D call only, with no check against the DNA. TRBV21-1 is an annotated pseudogene. CDR3 length: 14 residues. In nucleotides, the CDR3 is TGTGCCAGCAGCAAAGCGCTAGGGGGCGATGGCTACACCTTC. Translated, it gives CASSKALGGDGYTF.

This clone is a singleton in its sample. The chain carries TRBV11-2 and TRBJ2-3; D possibly corresponds to TRBD2 (6 bases). CDR3 length: 11 amino acids. From germline, CDR1 is SGHAT and CDR2 FQNNGV. The CDR3 region is CASGFTDTQYF. The CDR3 DNA sequence: TGTGCTAGCGGTTTCACAGATACGCAGTATTTT.

J is TRBJ2-1 and V is TRBV9; D is perhaps TRBD1 (5 bases). The CDR3 length is 14 residues. With 3 bases removed from V and 4 bases from J, the gap between germline ends came to 11 bases. Looked up from germline, CDR1 is SGDLS and CDR2 is YYNGEE. The CDR3 spells CASSGGQGYNEQFF. In DNA, the CDR3 is TGTGCCAGCAGCGGAGGTCAGGGATACAATGAGCAGTTCTTC.

The chain has TRBV11-2 and TRBJ2-3; D gene ambiguous. V lost 3 bases and J lost 6, with 13 bases in between. Germline V gene sequence: CDR1 SGHAT, CDR2 FQNNGV. The CDR3 is made up of 14 amino acids. CDR3 amino acids: CASSLSRNSDTQYF. CDR3 DNA sequence: TGTGCCAGCAGCTTGTCCCGTAACAGCGATACGCAGTATTTT. The full variable domain, completed using reference TRBV11-2 and TRBJ2-3, is EAGVAQSPRYKIIEKRQSVAFWCNPISGHATLYWYQQILGQGPKLLIQFQNNGVVDDSQLPKDRFSAERLKGVDSTLKIQPAKLEDSAVYLCASSLSRNSDTQYFGPGTRLTVL.

Of note for this clone: The sample has other DNA sequences that encode this CDR3 too. The genes are TRBV2 and TRBJ1-3; TRBD1 aligns across 7 bases. The V segment lost 6 bases and the J segment 4 bases; nucleotides outside the gene matches: 9. From germline, CDR1 is SNHLY and CDR2 FYNNEI. This CDR3 spans 15 amino acids. For the CDR3, the DNA is TGTGCCAGCAGCGAGGAGGAGACAGGGGGAAACACCATATATTTT. This gives the protein CASSEEETGGNTIYF.

The chain is built from TRBV7-2 and TRBJ1-4; D may be TRBD1 (5 bases). The germline V gene has CDR1 SGHTA and CDR2 FQGNSA. CDR3 length: 15 amino acids. Trimming pared 3 bases from V and 0 bases from J, leaving 8 bases between. The CDR3 loop reads CASSFLQATNEKLFF. CDR3 nucleotide sequence: TGTGCCAGCAGCTTCCTACAGGCAACTAATGAAAAACTGTTTTTT.

The chain has TRBV6-1 and TRBJ1-3; maybe TRBD1 (5 bases). Germline CDR1 MNHNS, CDR2 SASEGT. CDR3 length equals 15 residues. The V end was cut by 4 bases, the J end by 1 base, with 11 bases between. The CDR3 loop reads CASSAGRGSGNTIYF. As DNA, the CDR3 is TGTGCCAGCAGTGCGGGAAGGGGATCTGGAAACACCATATATTTT.

This clone appeared once. The chain links TRBV30 to TRBJ1-4; tentatively, D is TRBD1 (5 bases). Germline V gene lookup returns CDR1 GTSNPN and CDR2 SVGIG (reference sequence). Trimming cost V 5 bases and J 8 bases, with 21 bases left between them. This CDR3 has 15 amino acids. CDR3 bases: TGTGCCTGGGAGTGGAGAGGACGCGGGGGAGAAAAACTGTTTTTT. Translation gives CAWEWRGRGGEKLFF.